Each of the 26 T cell receptor beta chains below was sequenced from the same sample in a study of OX40 agonist ivuxolimab in advanced cancers. Here immunoSEQ multiplex PCR was the method, and the copy in TCRdb shows in-frame clones only, minus some. The data contain some 86,000 clones, around 92% of them singletons. Sequencing used CD4+ or CD8+ T cells sorted from blood, obtained in a trial of the OX40 agonist ivuxolimab. The receptors shown here come from an adult with an advanced solid tumor such as melanoma, head and neck, liver or kidney cancer.

The chain is built from TRBV29-1 and TRBJ1-2; D is ambiguous. The ends were cut back, 7 bases at V and 5 bases at J, with 14 bases in the middle. CDR1 SQVTM and CDR2 ANQGSEA come from the germline V gene. This CDR3 comprises 12 residues. The CDR3: CSATASGYGYTF. CDR3 nucleotides: TGCAGCGCAACTGCGTCGGGGTATGGCTACACCTTC.

This clone was seen a handful of times. The chain couples TRBV12-5 to TRBJ1-5; 8 bases agree with TRBD1. The trim removed 1 base at V and 7 bases at J, leaving 6 bases unmatched. This CDR3 has 15 amino acids. CDR1 and CDR2 from the germline V gene are LGHNT and FRNRAP. DNA of the CDR3: TGTGCTAGTGGTTTGGCAGGGGGCGCTGGGCAGCCCCAGCATTTT. Protein product: CASGLAGGAGQPQHF.

This clone was picked up a small number of times. The J gene is TRBJ1-5, the V gene TRBV4-2; TRBD1 is a possible D gene (6 bases). The CDR3 is made up of 15 amino acids. Trimming took off 0 bases at V and 7 bases at J, with 13 bases between the two ends. Per the germline V gene, CDR1 is LGHNA and CDR2 is YNFKEQ. CDR3 amino acids: CASSQESTGRQPQHF. In DNA, the CDR3 is TGTGCCAGCAGCCAAGAATCAACAGGGAGGCAGCCCCAGCATTTT.

The rearrangement links TRBV27 to TRBJ1-4; D might be TRBD1 (5 bases). The CDR3 runs 15 residues. The germline gives CDR1 MNHEY, CDR2 SMNVEV (reference sequence). V lost 2 bases and J lost 5, with 12 bases in between. CDR3: CASSLIGRGNEKLFF. Here the CDR3 DNA reads TGTGCCAGCAGTTTAATCGGTCGGGGGAATGAAAAACTGTTTTTT.

The chain has TRBV19 and TRBJ2-6; D perhaps matches TRBD1 (5 bases). Trimming took 8 bases from V and 2 from J, leaving 10 bases between them. Germline CDR1 reads LNHDA; CDR2 reads SQIVND (reference sequence). The CDR3 contains 14 residues. This chain's CDR3 is CASSQGAGANVLTF. In DNA form, the CDR3 reads TGTGCCAGTTCACAAGGGGCTGGGGCCAACGTCCTGACTTTC.

This clone has just one count. The V call is TRBV10-3, the J call TRBJ2-2; D uncertain. Germline assignment: CDR1 ENHRY and CDR2 SYGVKD. The CDR3 covers 12 residues. The ends were cut back, 8 bases at V and 3 bases at J, with 7 bases in the middle. CDR3 coding DNA: TGTGCCATCGGCCCGCACACCGGGGAGCTGTTTTTT. Amino acid sequence: CAIGPHTGELFF.

The table lists this clone with a count of one. The chain has TRBV7-9 and TRBJ1-2; the D is unclear. CDR3 length: 12 residues. Germline assignment: CDR1 SEHNR and CDR2 FQNEAQ (reference sequence). Trimming pared 1 base from V and 8 bases from J, leaving 8 bases between. CDR3 nucleotide sequence: TGTGCCAGCAGCTTAGATTACGCAGGCTACACCTTC. Encoded protein: CASSLDYAGYTF.

CDR3 loop: CASSLDNGGPGQPQHF. The CDR3 coding sequence is TGTGCCAGCAGCTTAGATAACGGGGGGCCAGGTCAGCCCCAGCATTTT. This chain links TRBV7-8 with TRBJ1-5; D is perhaps TRBD1 (6 bases). Germline CDR1 is SGHVS and CDR2 is FQNEAQ. The germline V and J ends were trimmed by 1 base and 6 bases, with 16 bases remaining between them. CDR3 size: 16 residues.

The gene calls are TRBV28 and TRBJ1-2; 9 bases are shared with TRBD1. The CDR3 is 14 amino acids. The trim removed 5 bases at V and 4 bases at J, leaving 5 bases unmatched. The germline V gene has CDR1 MDHEN and CDR2 SYDVKM. The CDR3 here is CASSPRQGGYGYTF. The CDR3 nucleotides are TGTGCCAGCAGTCCGAGACAGGGGGGCTATGGCTACACCTTC.

On this clone: A junction end diverges from the germline sequence, so it may reflect a read error. This rearrangement joins TRBV7-9 to TRBJ2-7, with 12 positions matching TRBD2. CDR3 length equals 14 residues. In germline, CDR1 is SEHNR, CDR2 FQNEAQ (reference sequence). This CDR3 reads CASMTSGSSSEQYF. Here the CDR3 DNA reads TGTGCCAGCATGACTAGCGGGAGTTCCTCCGAGCAGTACTTC.

V and J are TRBV9 and TRBJ2-5, with D tentatively TRBD2 (6 bases). The CDR3 totals 15 residues. The germline V and J ends were trimmed by 3 bases and 1 base, with 13 bases remaining between them. CDR1 is SGDLS, CDR2 YYNGEE, per germline. CDR3 protein: CASSGVPSVQETQYF. The CDR3 DNA reads TGTGCCAGCAGCGGCGTTCCTAGCGTCCAAGAGACCCAGTACTTC.

V gene TRBV15 combines with J gene TRBJ2-3, with no clear D. Trimming cost V 5 bases and J 9 bases, with 12 bases left between them. The CDR3 consists of 12 residues. Per the germline V gene, CDR1 is LNHNV and CDR2 is YYDKDF (reference sequence). The CDR3: CATSPGVGTQYF. The CDR3 DNA reads TGTGCCACCAGCCCTGGAGTAGGGACGCAGTATTTT.

This clone showed up just once. The rearrangement joins TRBV18 to TRBJ2-1, with D perhaps TRBD2 (6 bases). The ends were cut back, 3 bases at V and 6 bases at J, with 15 bases in the middle. The CDR3 is made up of 15 amino acids. Germline values: CDR1 KGHSH, CDR2 LQKENI. The CDR3 sequence is CASSPNGEASNEQFF. For the CDR3, the DNA is TGTGCCAGCTCACCCAACGGGGAGGCAAGCAATGAGCAGTTCTTC.

The chain is built from TRBV7-8 and TRBJ2-1; 9 bases line up with TRBD1. Germline V gene data show CDR1 as SGHVS and CDR2 as FQNEAQ. The CDR3 length is 16 residues. The trim removed 2 bases at V and 7 bases at J, leaving 9 bases unmatched. In nucleotides, the CDR3 is TGTGCCAGCAGCTTAAAAGGGACAGGGAAATCAAATGAGCAGTTCTTC. Amino acids: CASSLKGTGKSNEQFF. The complete variable domain, with remaining parts taken from reference TRBV7-8 and TRBJ2-1, reads GAGVSQSPRYKVAKRGQDVALRCDPISGHVSLFWYQQALGQGPEFLTYFQNEAQLDKSGLPSDRFFAERPEGSVSTLKIQRTQQEDSAVYLCASSLKGTGKSNEQFFGPGTRLTVL.

The chain recombines TRBV19 with TRBJ2-2; 12 bases agree with TRBD2. CDR3 length equals 15 residues. The germline V gene encodes CDR1 LNHDA and CDR2 SQIVND (reference sequence). With 10 bases clipped from V and 6 bases from J, the junction kept 9 bases outside the gene matches. In DNA form, the CDR3 reads TGTGCCATCGCATCTAGCGGGAGGGGGGCCGGGGAGCTGTTTTTT. Its protein product is CAIASSGRGAGELFF.

This clone came up once. The CDR3 DNA follows: TGTGCCAGCAGTTCGGCGGGACAAGGAAACACCATATATTTT. Translating gives CASSSAGQGNTIYF. V gene TRBV28 combines with J gene TRBJ1-3; D is perhaps TRBD1 (6 bases). With 4 bases removed from V and 4 bases from J, the gap between germline ends came to 11 bases. There are 14 residues in the CDR3. Germline CDR1 is MDHEN and CDR2 is SYDVKM.

The CDR3 reads CASLGLAGGLDTQYF. The CDR3 DNA reads as TGTGCCAGCCTGGGACTAGCGGGAGGACTAGATACGCAGTATTTT. V usage is TRBV19 and J usage is TRBJ2-3; 15 bases fit TRBD2. Germline CDR1 LNHDA, CDR2 SQIVND (reference sequence). CDR3 length equals 15 residues. V lost 9 bases and J lost 5; bases outside the gene matches: 6.

The CDR3 protein is CASLDRGTQPQHF. DNA for the CDR3: TGTGCCAGCCTGGACAGGGGTACTCAGCCCCAGCATTTT. This rearrangement joins TRBV19 to TRBJ1-5, with 9 bases lining up with TRBD1. Germline trimming cut 9 bases from V and 6 bases from J; bases unmatched to any gene: 6. Germline V CDR1 and CDR2: LNHDA, SQIVND (reference sequence). This CDR3 region has 13 residues. The full variable domain, with the rest looked up from reference TRBV19 and TRBJ1-5, is DGGITQSPKYLFRKEGQNVTLSCEQNLNHDAMYWYRQDPGQGLRLIYYSQIVNDFQKGDIAEGYSVSREKKESFPLTVTSAQKNPTAFYLCASLDRGTQPQHFGDGTRLSIL.

The chain couples TRBV30 to TRBJ2-5; TRBD1 aligns across 7 bases. The germline gives CDR1 GTSNPN, CDR2 SVGIG (reference sequence). The CDR3 sequence is 11 residues long. V dropped 4 bases and J dropped 4; count of bases not matched to a gene: 0. The chain's CDR3 is CAWNRGETQYF. The CDR3 DNA follows: TGTGCCTGGAACAGGGGAGAGACCCAGTACTTC.

The chain recombines TRBV23-1 with TRBJ1-2; the D gene is possibly TRBD1 (5 bases). TRBV23-1 is annotated as an ORF whose role is uncertain. V was clipped by 3 bases and J by 7 bases, with 15 bases between them. This CDR3 has 14 amino acids. Written as DNA, the CDR3 is TGCGCCAGCAGTCATGGGGGTTTGGAAGTTGGCTACACCTTC. Its protein is CASSHGGLEVGYTF.

The chain couples TRBV5-5 to TRBJ2-7; D call uncertain. The CDR3 runs to 13 residues. Germline CDR1 and CDR2: SGHKS and YYEKEE (reference sequence). The ends were cut back, 0 bases at V and 3 bases at J, with 7 bases in the middle. CDR3 in DNA: TGTGCCAGCAGCTTGGGACGGCTCTACGAGCAGTACTTC. Translation gives CASSLGRLYEQYF.

This clone was seen a single time. The J gene is TRBJ2-3, the V gene TRBV9; 12 nucleotides match TRBD2. Germline V gene data show CDR1 as SGDLS and CDR2 as YYNGEE. The CDR3 spans 16 residues. V lost 4 bases, J lost 5 bases, and 8 bases stayed unmatched. The CDR3 coding sequence is TGTGCCAGCAGCATTGGGACTAGCGGGTTGGTAGATACGCAGTATTTT. Amino acids: CASSIGTSGLVDTQYF.

CDR3 DNA: TGTGCCATCGCCACGGGCAGGGGACCCGGCGATGAGCAGTTCTTC. It yields the protein CAIATGRGPGDEQFF. The chain recombines TRBV10-3 with TRBJ2-1; D possibly corresponds to TRBD1 (6 bases). The CDR3 runs 15 residues. Between the trimmed V and J ends, which lost 8 bases and 8 bases, there was a span of 22 bases. Germline V lookup: CDR1 ENHRY, CDR2 SYGVKD.

The chain has TRBV4-1 and TRBJ2-7; 8 nucleotides agree with TRBD2. This CDR3 is built from 16 residues. Germline V gives CDR1 MGHRA, CDR2 YSYEKL. The V gene end was trimmed by 1 base and the J gene end by 3 bases; junction bases not matched to a gene: 8. CDR3 residues: CASSQGGGRGYYEQYF. Here the CDR3 DNA reads TGCGCCAGCAGCCAAGGCGGGGGGCGAGGCTACTACGAGCAGTACTTC.

The chain couples TRBV6-6 to TRBJ2-2, with 9 bases identical to TRBD2. CDR1 MNHNY and CDR2 SVGAGI come from the germline V gene (reference sequence). This CDR3 region has 15 residues. J gave up 4 bases and V 6 bases, and 6 bases lay outside the gene matches. The chain's CDR3 is CASRVAGVGTGELFF. CDR3 bases: TGTGCCAGCAGAGTAGCGGGAGTCGGCACCGGGGAGCTGTTTTTT.

The chain has TRBV4-2 and TRBJ1-1, with 7 bases fitting TRBD1. The ends lost 0 bases at V and 6 bases at J; junction bases unmatched: 10. The CDR3 consists of 16 residues. Germline lookup yields CDR1 LGHNA and CDR2 YNFKEQ. As DNA, the CDR3 is TGTGCCAGCAGCCAAGAAGGAGAGGGGGCGGGCGCTGAAGCTTTCTTT. Its protein is CASSQEGEGAGAEAFF.